Described below is a single TCR beta chain sequence and its context. The antigen it recognizes is unknown. Base qualities are missing; no much larger clone stands one base away. These data originate in a study of cytomegalovirus exposure and HLA in healthy donors (dated by TCRdb to the late 2010s). Regarding the research as a whole: An earlier analysis of several hundred of the donors reported approximately 300 Gb of sequence data and 117 million unique TCR beta sequences from 150 million to 200 million T cells. An early release that covered approximately 600 HLA-typed donors contained 300 to 350 gigabases of sequencing data and roughly 84 million unique TCR sequences. Of the 398 genotyped donors, over 80% were placed in the genetic ancestry cluster associated with self-reported Caucasian donors. The aim of the study was to test whether cataloging public T cell receptors could identify signatures of past pathogen exposure. The study used immunosequencing to profile the T cell repertoires of some 600 subjects and linked those repertoires to cytomegalovirus serostatus. A separate validation cohort of 100 to 150 different subjects was used in addition to the roughly 640-subject first cohort. To predict cytomegalovirus infection status, the study combined high-throughput TCR immunosequencing, statistical association of individual TCRs with disease status, and machine learning. A later analysis re-analyzed previously published TCR beta repertoires from 550 to 700 donors and added high-resolution HLA genotyping to study TCR occurrence patterns. Rather than drawing on any new phenotypic data, the later analysis identified candidate immune exposures from TCR beta sequences and the way those sequences occurred across donors. An earlier analysis of around 580 of the donors used high-throughput TCR beta sequencing to judge whether each TCR beta V gene segment behaved as functional or pseudogenic. Donor age, sex, ethnicity and CMV serostatus were compiled together with the repertoire data. A later genetic analysis used genome-wide SNP genotypes for about three fifths of the roughly 700 donors, treating that subset as a discovery cohort. All discovery cohort repertoires had been generated on a single sequencing platform. HLA typing covered class I and class II loci at four-digit resolution. Typing coverage varied by locus: about 620-640 donors for A, B, C, DRB1 and DQB1; roughly 560 for DQA1; 606 for DPA1; around 450 for DPB1. About five DR-DQ haplotypes were handled as single units for association and clustering, since linkage in the cohort was strong. Among about 360 genotyped donors of the cohort, an average of around 240,000 unique TCR beta nucleotide sequences were sequenced per donor, roughly 18% of them non-productive.

The cohort was made up of 650 to 700 healthy bone marrow donors. At the time of sampling, all cohort members were nominally healthy, though unrecorded immune exposures were likely present. The donor tested CMV seronegative and was one of the 352 seronegative cohort members. A peripheral blood sample was collected from each donor, and TCR beta sequencing was performed on peripheral blood mononuclear cells. Genomic DNA was extracted from the blood cell samples with the Qiagen DNeasy Blood Extraction Kit. Here is what the overall study found, with its caveats: Strong co-occurrence of HLA alleles, especially DR and DQ, made assigning TCR associations to individual alleles difficult. Because some donors lacked HLA typing at each locus, the association tests relied only on the typed subset. Specific HLA alleles were associated with about 17,000 TCR beta sequences at a false discovery rate of 0.05 in a later analysis. A further reported finding was that TCR beta sequences accurately predicted the HLA-A and HLA-B alleles for most subjects in the first cohort. According to a later analysis, TCR association rates differed among HLA loci, with DRB1 alleles showing the most associated TCRs and HLA-C alleles showing the fewest. A cluster of highly shared sequence variants was judged likely to represent a technical artifact of the sequencing pipeline. In a later genetic analysis, a missense DCLRE1C variant was associated with V-gene and J-gene trimming of TCR beta chains, and the association was replicated in an independent cohort. According to a later genetic analysis, donors in an Asian-associated ancestry cluster had fewer N-insertions in productive TCRs than the roughly 700-donor mean. In a later analysis, several top co-occurrence clusters were reported to appear linked to parvovirus B19, influenza, CMV and Epstein-Barr virus. Correlated functional status among segregating V segments might reflect linkage disequilibrium, but an unknown experimental factor could not be ruled out. In this cohort, only TCR beta chains were sequenced, and detectable features were limited by the absence of alpha or paired-chain data. In an earlier analysis of roughly 500 of the donors, most TCR beta V segments appeared in productive rearrangements about 90% or about 30% of the time, broadly matching IMGT annotations. The study listed 164 TCR beta chains as associated with cytomegalovirus. In a later analysis, HLA-associated TCR beta chains were found to be more clonally expanded and to have lower generation probabilities than equally common non-associated chains. The 87-base-pair reads could not distinguish some IMGT-functional V segments, including TRBV6-2 and TRBV6-3, so those segments were excluded. For the cohort, immune exposure information was limited to CMV serostatus. According to a later analysis, most CMV-associated TCR beta chains appeared to be HLA-restricted, and the HLA associations seemed to be driven largely by CMV exposure. Across donors, most TCR sequences were observed very rarely, whereas some public TCRs were present in many individuals. The classifier was reported to diagnose cytomegalovirus status with high specificity and sensitivity in both the original cohort and the validation cohort. A few of the identified cytomegalovirus-associated TCR beta chains were confirmed in vitro to be specific for cytomegalovirus antigens. Sequencing depth was assumed to be roughly uniform across donors in the presence/absence analyses, though that assumption may not hold. Because counts were too low, about 17 rarely observed V segments, including chromosome 9 orphons, were excluded from the earlier analysis of around 590 of the donors. It was suggested by the authors that the approach could potentially be generalized to other disease states and immunological phenotypes.

The CDR3 numbers 13 residues from cysteine through phenylalanine. Just the 39-base CDR3 DNA is kept, in frame starting at base 1. Deletion took 8 bases off V and 4 bases off J, with a span of 15 bases between the germline ends. The germline V gene specifies MDHEN as CDR1 and SYDVKM as CDR2. The library was produced with the immunoSEQ multiplex PCR assay. For the multiplex PCR, a mixture combining 60 forward primers for TCR Vbeta segments and 13 reverse primers for TCR Jbeta segments was used. The CDR3 region of rearranged TCR beta genes was amplified from genomic DNA with a multiplex PCR assay. On the Illumina HiSeq System, the amplified TCR beta libraries were sequenced as 87-base-pair reads. Processing in the source paper ran as follows. Across the roughly 700 repertoires, a later analysis counted 60 million to 90 million unique TCR beta chains, around 11 million of which were shared by at least two donors. A nearest-neighbor algorithm error-corrected the raw reads and collapsed the reads into unique sequences, merging closely related sequences to remove PCR and sequencing errors. CDR3 sequences were aligned to IMGT reference sequences to assign V, D and J gene segments. For a sequence to be retained, a match of at least six nucleotides was required to both a V gene segment and a J gene segment. Rearrangements were classified as productive when the CDR3 lacked stop codons and remained in frame with V and J, and all other rearrangements were classified as non-productive. Following IMGT convention, CDR3 was defined as the stretch from the second conserved V-encoded cysteine up to the conserved J-encoded phenylalanine. The earlier analysis of 550 to 650 of the donors excluded any sequence lacking an unambiguous match to a single V gene segment. In an earlier analysis of more than 500 of the donors, a V segment was called functional when productive rearrangements were above 56.7%, and segregating when the standard deviation between donors exceeded 5%. To diagnose cytomegalovirus status from the catalog of TCR beta chain sequences, a statistical classification framework was built. V and J gene assignment, in a later analysis, came from comparing TCR nucleotide sequences with IMGT/GENE-DB human TR gene sequences. In a later analysis, CDR3 sequences and most-parsimonious VDJ recombination scenarios were assigned using the TCRdist pipeline. In a later analysis, each TCR beta chain was defined by its CDR3 amino acid sequence together with its V-gene family, and reads lacking a unique V-gene family were excluded. A later analysis removed 592 highly shared, low-generation-probability nucleotide sequences to deal with suspected cross-contamination and a sequencing artifact. A later analysis calculated a clonal expansion index for each public chain from normalized within-repertoire ranks of inferred template counts. In a later analysis, generation probabilities were computed with a VDJ recombination model fitted to out-of-frame rearrangements, and the resulting probabilities were checked against IGoR. In a later analysis, TCR-TCR, TCR-HLA and TCR-CMV co-occurrence was scored with hypergeometric tests, and a repertoire-size bias correction was applied to TCR pairs. To estimate false discovery rates, a later analysis permuted the HLA or CMV assignments 20 times. In a later analysis, co-occurring TCRs were grouped using DBSCAN, with TCRdist sequence similarity added in when clustering inside HLA-allele-positive subsets. Repertoires with fewer than 30,000 or more than 120,000 public chains were left out of co-occurrence clustering, as were four to six repertoires with anomalous nucleotide sharing. The clones in this table, taken by TCRdb from immuneACCESS, are in-frame only. Not every clone is retained; where verified, under half of the shortfall comes from an unresolved V gene, and the cause of the rest is unknown. The V and J calls and the clone size are those of that table, but D and trimming were determined from the DNA. Within this sample are fewer than 90,000 clones, with around 77% of them counted one time only. The ten largest account for approximately 3.7% of the sample.

The chain is assembled from TRBV28 and TRBJ2-7; the D gene cannot be resolved reliably. This clonotype was obtained from a man younger than 45 in good health and CMV-seronegative. Sequenced input: PBMCs. The DNA sequence follows: TGTGCCAGCGCCGCCCACAAGTGGTACGAGCAGTACTTC. Translated, this is CASAAHKWYEQYF.